This is a list of T cell receptor beta chains from one sample in a study of T cell responses to AZD1222 COVID-19 vaccine. Measured with immunoSEQ multiplex PCR; TCRdb has only the in-frame clones, and not every one. This repertoire shows 40,000 to 45,000 clones, around 80% found once; its top ten account for roughly 20%. This sample comprised peripheral blood, obtained 28 days after the second dose of the MenACWY control vaccine. All receptors derive from an adult who received the MenACWY meningococcal vaccine as a control. Each CDR3 is given without its conserved first and last residue.

V gene	J gene	CDR3 protein
TRBV2	TRBJ1-1	ASSEGGQGLKTF
TRBV15	TRBJ1-1	ATSRGGLTEAF
TRBV28	TRBJ1-1	ASRLTGPRFEAF
TRBV5-4	TRBJ2-1	ASSLEGSGRLRTYNEQF
TRBV25-1	TRBJ1-3	ASSEFAMGRSGNTIY
TRBV5-4	TRBJ1-1	ASSLARDGVEAF
TRBV18	TRBJ1-1	ASSKARNTEAF
TRBV27	TRBJ2-2	ASSLGASPLDGGELF
TRBV5-1	TRBJ2-5	ASSSTGTGFETQY
TRBV7-2	TRBJ2-1	ASSFGTGINEQF
TRBV2	TRBJ2-1	ASRDSGDNEQF
TRBV6-1	TRBJ1-2	ASSEPSPGTGDGYT